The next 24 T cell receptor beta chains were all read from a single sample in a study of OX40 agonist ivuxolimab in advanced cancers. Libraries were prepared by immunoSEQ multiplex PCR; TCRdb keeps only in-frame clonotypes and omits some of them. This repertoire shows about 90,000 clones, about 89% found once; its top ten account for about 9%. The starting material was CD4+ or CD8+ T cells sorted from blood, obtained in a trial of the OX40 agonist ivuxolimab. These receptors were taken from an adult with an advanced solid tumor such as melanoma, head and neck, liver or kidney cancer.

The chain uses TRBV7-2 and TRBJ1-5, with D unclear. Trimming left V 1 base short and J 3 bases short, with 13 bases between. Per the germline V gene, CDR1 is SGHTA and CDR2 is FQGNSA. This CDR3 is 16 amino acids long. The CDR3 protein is CASSLEWSSVNQPQHF. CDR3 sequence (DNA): TGTGCCAGCAGCTTAGAGTGGTCAAGCGTCAATCAGCCCCAGCATTTT. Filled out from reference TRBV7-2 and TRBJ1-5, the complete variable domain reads GAGVSQSPSNKVTEKGKDVELRCDPISGHTALYWYRQSLGQGLEFLIYFQGNSAPDKSGLPSDRFSAERTGGSVSTLTIQRTQQEDSAVYLCASSLEWSSVNQPQHFGDGTRLSIL.

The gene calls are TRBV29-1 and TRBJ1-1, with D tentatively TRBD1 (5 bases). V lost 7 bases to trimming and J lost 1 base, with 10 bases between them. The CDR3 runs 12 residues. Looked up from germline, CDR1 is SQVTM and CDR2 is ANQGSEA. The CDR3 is CSAWGPNTEAFF. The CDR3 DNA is TGCAGCGCTTGGGGACCGAACACTGAAGCTTTCTTT.

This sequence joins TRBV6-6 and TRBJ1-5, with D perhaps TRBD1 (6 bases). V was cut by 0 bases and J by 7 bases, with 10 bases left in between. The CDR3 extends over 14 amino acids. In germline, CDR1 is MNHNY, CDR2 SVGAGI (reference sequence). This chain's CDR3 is CASSYSIGGQPQHF. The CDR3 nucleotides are TGTGCCAGCAGTTACTCGATAGGGGGGCAGCCCCAGCATTTT.

The CDR3, as DNA: TGTGCCAGCAGCCCCCGTGGAGATACGCAGTATTTT. As protein: CASSPRGDTQYF. The chain combines TRBV21-1 with TRBJ2-3. TRBV21-1 is described as a pseudogene. This CDR3 comprises 12 residues.

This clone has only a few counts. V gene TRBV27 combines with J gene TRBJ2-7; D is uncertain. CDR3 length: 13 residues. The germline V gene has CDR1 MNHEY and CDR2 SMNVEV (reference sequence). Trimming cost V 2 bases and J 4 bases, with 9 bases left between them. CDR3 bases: TGTGCCAGCAGTTTAGGCCCACTTTACGAGCAGTACTTC. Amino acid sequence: CASSLGPLYEQYF.

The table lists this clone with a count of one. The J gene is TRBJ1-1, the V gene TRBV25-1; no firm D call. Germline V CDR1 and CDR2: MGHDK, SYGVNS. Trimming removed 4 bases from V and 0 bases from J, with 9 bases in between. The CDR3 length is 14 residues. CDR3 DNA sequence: TGTGCCAGCAGTGGAAGGGAGATGAACACTGAAGCTTTCTTT. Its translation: CASSGREMNTEAFF.

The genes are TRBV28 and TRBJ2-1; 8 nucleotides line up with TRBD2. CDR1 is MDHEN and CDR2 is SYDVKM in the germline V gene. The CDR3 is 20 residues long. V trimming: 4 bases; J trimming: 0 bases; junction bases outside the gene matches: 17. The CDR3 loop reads CASSSVWGAGSGNSYNEQFF. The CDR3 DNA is TGTGCCAGCAGTTCCGTCTGGGGCGCGGGTAGCGGGAACTCCTACAATGAGCAGTTCTTC.

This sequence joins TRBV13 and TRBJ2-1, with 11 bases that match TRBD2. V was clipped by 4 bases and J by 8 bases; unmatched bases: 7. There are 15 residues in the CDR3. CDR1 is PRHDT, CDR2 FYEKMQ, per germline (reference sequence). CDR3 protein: CASSSGLAGGHEQFF. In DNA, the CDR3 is TGTGCCAGCAGCTCAGGACTAGCGGGCGGACATGAGCAGTTCTTC.

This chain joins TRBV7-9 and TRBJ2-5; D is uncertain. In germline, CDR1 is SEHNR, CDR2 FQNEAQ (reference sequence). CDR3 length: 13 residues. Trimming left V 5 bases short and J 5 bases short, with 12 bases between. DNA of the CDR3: TGTGCCAGCAGCCCCCCCATGCAGGAGACCCAGTACTTC. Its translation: CASSPPMQETQYF.

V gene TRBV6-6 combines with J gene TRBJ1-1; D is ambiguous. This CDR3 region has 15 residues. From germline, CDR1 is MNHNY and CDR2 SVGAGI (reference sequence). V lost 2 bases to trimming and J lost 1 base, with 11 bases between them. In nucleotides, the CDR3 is TGTGCCAGCAGTTACCTAGGACGGTCGAACACTGAAGCTTTCTTT. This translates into CASSYLGRSNTEAFF.

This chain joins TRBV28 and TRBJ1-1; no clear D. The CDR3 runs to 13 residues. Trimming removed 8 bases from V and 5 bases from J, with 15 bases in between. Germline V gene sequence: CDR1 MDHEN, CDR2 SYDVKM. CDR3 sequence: CASYTVSKTEAFF. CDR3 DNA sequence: TGTGCCAGCTACACGGTCTCCAAAACTGAAGCTTTCTTT.

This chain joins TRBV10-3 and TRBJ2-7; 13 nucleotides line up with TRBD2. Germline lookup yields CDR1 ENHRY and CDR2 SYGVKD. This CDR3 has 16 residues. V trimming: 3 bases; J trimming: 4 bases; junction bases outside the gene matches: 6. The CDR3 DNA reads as TGTGCCATCAGTGACTCCACGACTAGCGGGAGGTACGAGCAGTACTTC. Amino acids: CAISDSTTSGRYEQYF.

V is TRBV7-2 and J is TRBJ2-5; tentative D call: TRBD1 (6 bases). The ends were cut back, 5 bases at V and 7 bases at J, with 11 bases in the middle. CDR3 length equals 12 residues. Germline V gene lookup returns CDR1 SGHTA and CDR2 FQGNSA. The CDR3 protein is CASSPDRRTQYF. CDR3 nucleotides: TGTGCCAGCAGCCCGGACAGACGGACCCAGTACTTC. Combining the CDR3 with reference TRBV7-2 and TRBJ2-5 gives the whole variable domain GAGVSQSPSNKVTEKGKDVELRCDPISGHTALYWYRQSLGQGLEFLIYFQGNSAPDKSGLPSDRFSAERTGGSVSTLTIQRTQQEDSAVYLCASSPDRRTQYFGPGTRLLVL.

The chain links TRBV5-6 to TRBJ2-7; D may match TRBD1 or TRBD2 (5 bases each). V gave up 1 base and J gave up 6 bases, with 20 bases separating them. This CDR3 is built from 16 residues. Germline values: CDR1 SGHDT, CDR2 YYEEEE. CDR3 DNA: TGTGCCAGCAGCTTGCCCCTGGGGCGCGGGTACCGCGAGCAGTACTTC. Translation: CASSLPLGRGYREQYF.

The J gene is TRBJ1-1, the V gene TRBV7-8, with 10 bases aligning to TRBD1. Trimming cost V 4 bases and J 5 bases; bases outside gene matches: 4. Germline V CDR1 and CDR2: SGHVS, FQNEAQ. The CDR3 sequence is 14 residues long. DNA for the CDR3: TGTGCCAGCAGCTGGGACAGGGGTGGAACTGAAGCTTTCTTT. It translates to CASSWDRGGTEAFF. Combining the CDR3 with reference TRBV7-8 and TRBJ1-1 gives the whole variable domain GAGVSQSPRYKVAKRGQDVALRCDPISGHVSLFWYQQALGQGPEFLTYFQNEAQLDKSGLPSDRFFAERPEGSVSTLKIQRTQQEDSAVYLCASSWDRGGTEAFFGQGTRLTVV.

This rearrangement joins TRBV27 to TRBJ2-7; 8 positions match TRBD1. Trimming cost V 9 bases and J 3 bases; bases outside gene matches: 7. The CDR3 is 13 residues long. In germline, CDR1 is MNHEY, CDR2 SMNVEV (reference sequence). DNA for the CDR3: TGTGCCAGTAGACTGGACAGGGACTACGAGCAGTACTTC. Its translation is CASRLDRDYEQYF.

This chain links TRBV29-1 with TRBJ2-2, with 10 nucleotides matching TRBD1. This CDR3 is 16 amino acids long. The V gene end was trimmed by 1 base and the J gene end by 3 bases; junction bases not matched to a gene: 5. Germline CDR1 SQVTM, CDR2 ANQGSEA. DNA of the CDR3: TGCAGCGTTGAAGTCGACAGGGGGCTTTACACCGGGGAGCTGTTTTTT. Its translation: CSVEVDRGLYTGELFF.

This CDR3 reads CVAVPQGAYGYTF. In DNA form, the CDR3 reads TGTGTTGCCGTCCCACAAGGGGCCTATGGCTACACCTTC. This chain uses TRBV28 with TRBJ1-2, with D possibly TRBD1 on 5 matching bases. Germline V gives CDR1 MDHEN, CDR2 SYDVKM. This CDR3 is built from 13 residues.

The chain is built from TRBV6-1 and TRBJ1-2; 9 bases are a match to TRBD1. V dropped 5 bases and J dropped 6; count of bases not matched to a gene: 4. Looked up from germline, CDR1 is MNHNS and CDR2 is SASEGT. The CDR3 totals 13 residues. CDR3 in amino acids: CASSRTGGDGYTF. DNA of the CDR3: TGTGCCAGCAGTCGTACAGGGGGCGATGGCTACACCTTC.

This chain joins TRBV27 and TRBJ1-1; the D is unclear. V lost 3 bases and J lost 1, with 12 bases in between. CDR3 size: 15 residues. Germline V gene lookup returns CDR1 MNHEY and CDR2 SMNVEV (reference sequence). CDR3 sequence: CASSFSPLPNTEAFF. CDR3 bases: TGTGCCAGCAGTTTTTCACCCCTACCGAACACTGAAGCTTTCTTT.

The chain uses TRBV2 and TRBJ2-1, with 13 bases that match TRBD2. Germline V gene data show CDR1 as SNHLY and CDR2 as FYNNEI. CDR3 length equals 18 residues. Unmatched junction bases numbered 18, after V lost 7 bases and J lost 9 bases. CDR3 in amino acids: CASTDPLSTSGRKSEQFF. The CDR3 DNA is TGTGCCAGCACCGACCCATTATCGACTAGCGGGAGGAAAAGTGAGCAGTTCTTC.

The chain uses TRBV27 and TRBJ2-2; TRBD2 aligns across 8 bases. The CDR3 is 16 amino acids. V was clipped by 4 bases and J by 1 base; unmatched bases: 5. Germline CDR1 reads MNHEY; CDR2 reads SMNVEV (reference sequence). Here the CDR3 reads CASSSVRGGNTGELFF. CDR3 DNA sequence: TGTGCCAGCAGTTCGGTCCGGGGGGGGAACACCGGGGAGCTGTTTTTT.

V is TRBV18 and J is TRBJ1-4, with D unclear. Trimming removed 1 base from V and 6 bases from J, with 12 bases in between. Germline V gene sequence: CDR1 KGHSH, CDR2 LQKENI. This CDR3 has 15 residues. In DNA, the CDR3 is TGTGCCAGCTCACCACATCGAGGTGTGGATGAAAAACTGTTTTTT. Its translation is CASSPHRGVDEKLFF.

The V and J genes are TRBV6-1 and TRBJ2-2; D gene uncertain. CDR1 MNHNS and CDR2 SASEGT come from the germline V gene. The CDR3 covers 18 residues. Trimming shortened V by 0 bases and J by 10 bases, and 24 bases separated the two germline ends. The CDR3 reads CASSEALSPGHLHEELFF. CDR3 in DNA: TGTGCCAGCAGTGAAGCGTTAAGCCCCGGGCACCTTCACGAGGAGCTGTTTTTT.